The 16 T cell receptor beta chains reported below all come from one sample, sequenced in a study of blood T cell repertoires in COVID-19. This table comes from immunoSEQ multiplex PCR, and its TCRdb copy is limited to in-frame clones, with some not included. Altogether 35,000 to 55,000 clones are present, around 87% being singletons, with the ten largest covering approximately 5.1%. What was sequenced was peripheral blood. The receptors shown here come from a human donor in a cohort sampled during active COVID-19.

The chain is built from TRBV9 and TRBJ2-3; 7 positions agree with TRBD2. There are 16 residues in the CDR3. V lost 0 bases and J lost 3; bases outside the gene matches: 7. Per the germline V gene, CDR1 is SGDLS and CDR2 is YYNGEE. CDR3 in amino acids: CASSVGGLVMTDTQYF. The DNA for the CDR3 is TGTGCCAGCAGCGTAGGCGGACTAGTTATGACAGATACGCAGTATTTT.

This chain joins TRBV24-1 and TRBJ2-1, with D possibly matching TRBD1 (6 bases). This CDR3 is 15 amino acids long. Trimming stripped 1 base from V and 1 base from J, with 7 bases between. Looked up from germline, CDR1 is KGHDR and CDR2 is SFDVKD. The CDR3 here is CATSDFGQSYNEQFF. CDR3 coding DNA: TGTGCCACCAGTGATTTTGGACAGTCCTACAATGAGCAGTTCTTC.

V is TRBV15 and J is TRBJ2-2; TRBD1 matches 7 bases. V shed 4 bases, J shed 0 bases, and the junction held 2 bases outside the gene matches. Germline V gene lookup returns CDR1 LNHNV and CDR2 YYDKDF (reference sequence). This CDR3 has 15 residues. The CDR3 DNA reads TGTGCCACCAGCAAGGACAGGTCGAACACCGGGGAGCTGTTTTTT. Its translation: CATSKDRSNTGELFF.

The chain couples TRBV18 to TRBJ2-6; D gene unclear. The CDR3 runs 15 residues. Germline V lookup: CDR1 KGHSH, CDR2 LQKENI. V was trimmed by 3 bases and J by 0 bases, leaving 6 bases between them. CDR3 DNA: TGTGCCAGCTCACCCTATAACTCTGGGGCCAACGTCCTGACTTTC. This sequence encodes CASSPYNSGANVLTF.

The rearrangement links TRBV28 to TRBJ2-1; 9 bases line up with TRBD1. Unmatched junction bases numbered 6, after V lost 4 bases and J lost 2 bases. Germline loops: CDR1 MDHEN, CDR2 SYDVKM. The CDR3 consists of 16 residues. Here the CDR3 reads CASSSFGQGTYNEQFF. The CDR3 DNA reads TGTGCCAGCAGTTCATTCGGACAGGGGACCTACAATGAGCAGTTCTTC.

This clone was recorded only once. The chain employs TRBV28 and TRBJ2-7; 10 bases are shared with TRBD2. The J segment lost 3 bases and the V segment lost 5 bases, leaving 7 bases of the junction unmatched. Germline CDR1 MDHEN, CDR2 SYDVKM. The CDR3 is made up of 15 amino acids. The CDR3: CASSASGRGIYEQYF. In nucleotides, the CDR3 is TGTGCCAGCAGTGCCAGCGGGAGGGGGATCTACGAGCAGTACTTC.

This chain connects TRBV6-1 to TRBJ1-2; D possibly corresponds to TRBD1 (6 bases). The germline V gene has CDR1 MNHNS and CDR2 SASEGT. With 0 bases removed from V and 2 bases from J, the gap between germline ends came to 13 bases. CDR3 length: 16 amino acids. The CDR3 nucleotides are TGTGCCAGCAGTGAAGCCGGGCAACAGGGCAACTATGGCTACACCTTC. This sequence encodes CASSEAGQQGNYGYTF.

The V and J genes are TRBV5-1 and TRBJ2-5, with 7 bases lining up with TRBD1. CDR1 is SGHRS and CDR2 is YFSETQ in the germline V gene. The V gene end was trimmed by 4 bases and the J gene end by 1 base; junction bases not matched to a gene: 10. The CDR3 is 16 amino acids. Written as DNA, the CDR3 is TGCGCCAGCAGCCCCTGGGGACAGACCTCCCAAGAGACCCAGTACTTC. It yields the protein CASSPWGQTSQETQYF.

The chain recombines TRBV7-2 with TRBJ2-7; no clear D gene. The germline V and J ends were trimmed by 3 bases and 5 bases, with 5 bases remaining between them. The CDR3 sequence is 11 residues long. CDR1 SGHTA and CDR2 FQGNSA come from the germline V gene. CDR3 amino acids: CASSFLHEQYF. The CDR3 DNA is TGTGCCAGCAGCTTTCTCCACGAGCAGTACTTC.

The gene calls are TRBV9 and TRBJ2-3; TRBD2 matches 9 bases. In germline, CDR1 is SGDLS, CDR2 YYNGEE. V lost 4 bases and J lost 4; bases outside the gene matches: 10. This CDR3 comprises 16 residues. CDR3 sequence reads: CASSTRSGSTADTQYF. The CDR3 nucleotides are TGTGCCAGCAGCACTCGTAGCGGGAGTACGGCAGATACGCAGTATTTT.

The genes are TRBV7-9 and TRBJ2-7; TRBD2 is a possible D gene (5 bases). The CDR3 is 11 residues long. V was trimmed by 8 bases and J by 6 bases, leaving 11 bases between them. The germline gives CDR1 SEHNR, CDR2 FQNEAQ (reference sequence). The CDR3 spells CASPPGSEQYF. Here the CDR3 DNA reads TGTGCCAGCCCCCCGGGGTCCGAGCAGTACTTC.

The chain uses TRBV29-1 and TRBJ2-1; 13 bases are a match to TRBD2. V lost 1 base and J lost 5; bases outside the gene matches: 2. Per germline, CDR1 SQVTM and CDR2 ANQGSEA. This CDR3 region has 15 residues. As DNA, the CDR3 is TGCAGCGTTGAAGGTGGGACTAGCGGGGACAATGAGCAGTTCTTC. It is translated as CSVEGGTSGDNEQFF.

The chain joins TRBV15 to TRBJ2-1; 10 bases match TRBD2. There are 16 residues in the CDR3. CDR1 and CDR2 from the germline V gene are LNHNV and YYDKDF (reference sequence). V shed 3 bases, J shed 8 bases, and the junction held 10 bases outside the gene matches. CDR3 DNA sequence: TGTGCCACCAGCAGTGAGTTGGCTAGCGGGAGTTATGAGCAGTTCTTC. Amino acid sequence: CATSSELASGSYEQFF. The full variable domain, with the rest looked up from reference TRBV15 and TRBJ2-1, is DAMVIQNPRYQVTQFGKPVTLSCSQTLNHNVMYWYQQKSSQAPKLLFHYYDKDFNNEADTPDNFQSRRPNTSFCFLDIRSPGLGDTAMYLCATSSELASGSYEQFFGPGTRLTVL.

This chain links TRBV6-5 with TRBJ2-4; 12 bases are shared with TRBD1. The CDR3 sequence is 16 residues long. Germline V gene lookup returns CDR1 MNHEY and CDR2 SVGAGI. After removal of 0 bases from V and 7 bases from J, the junction contained 4 bases not matched to a gene. The CDR3 DNA reads as TGTGCCAGCAGTTACTCACCGGGACAGGGGGCCAACATTCAGTACTTC. It yields the protein CASSYSPGQGANIQYF.

The rearrangement joins TRBV6-2 or TRBV6-3 to TRBJ2-7; 9 positions agree with TRBD1. This CDR3 spans 16 amino acids. V was pared by 0 bases and J by 3 bases, with 6 bases of the junction left unmatched. CDR1 and CDR2 from the germline V gene are MNHEY and SVGEGT. This chain's CDR3 is CASSYSPADRGYEQYF. The CDR3 DNA sequence: TGTGCCAGCAGTTACTCCCCCGCGGACAGGGGCTACGAGCAGTACTTC.

This clone was seen only a few times. The chain joins TRBV4-3 to TRBJ2-7; TRBD2 agrees at 7 bases. Germline V gene lookup returns CDR1 LGHNA and CDR2 YSLEER. With 1 base clipped from V and 12 bases from J, the junction kept 6 bases outside the gene matches. This CDR3 has 12 amino acids. The chain's CDR3 is CASSQVAGELYF. DNA of the CDR3: TGCGCCAGCAGCCAAGTGGCGGGAGAGTTGTACTTC.